The rows below give T cell receptor beta chains drawn from one sample of a study of PD-1 blockade in mismatch repair-deficient tumors. The protocol was immunoSEQ multiplex PCR, while the TCRdb copy is restricted to in-frame clones and leaves out a portion. The data show about 68,000 clones, about 72% seen once. The input for sequencing was peripheral blood, taken 2 weeks after starting pembrolizumab. These receptors were taken from an adult with mismatch repair-deficient cancer. Both conserved end residues are part of each CDR3. D genes are given only for firm matches. For some rows the clone size is stated as once, few or many, or as a class when expanded; others skip it.

v_call,d_call,j_call,cdr3_length,clone_size,cdr3_nt,cdr3_aa
TRBV11-2,TRBD1,TRBJ1-1,16,-,TGTGCCAGCAGTCCGGGCCTCAGGGGGATGAACACTGAAGCTTTCTTT,CASSPGLRGMNTEAFF
TRBV13,-,TRBJ1-1,14,-,TGTGCCAGCAGCTCGAAGGGGCGTGACACTGAAGCTTTCTTT,CASSSKGRDTEAFF
TRBV25-1,TRBD1,TRBJ2-2,18,-,TGTGCCAGCAGTGAAATCGGACAGGGTGTGGCCAGAACCGGGGAGCTGTTTTTT,CASSEIGQGVARTGELFF
TRBV10-2,TRBD1,TRBJ2-7,15,-,TGCGCCAGCAGTGAGTCAAACAGGGGCTCCTACGAGCAGTACTTC,CASSESNRGSYEQYF
TRBV5-1,TRBD1,TRBJ1-2,13,-,TGCGCCAGCAGCCAGGGGACAGCCGATGGCTACACCTTC,CASSQGTADGYTF
TRBV5-4,-,TRBJ2-3,14,-,TGTGCCAGCAGGTTCAACAGGGCCTCAGATACGCAGTATTTT,CASRFNRASDTQYF
TRBV6-1,-,TRBJ2-3,14,-,TGTGCCAGCAGTGGGCAGGGAAGGGTGGATACGCAGTATTTT,CASSGQGRVDTQYF
TRBV28,-,TRBJ1-2,16,-,TGTGCCAGCAGGCCTACATCGACCCCTTCCATCTATGGCTACACCTTC,CASRPTSTPSIYGYTF
TRBV5-6,-,TRBJ1-2,13,once,TGTGCCAGCAGCCCGGGACTGAACTATGGCTACACCTTC,CASSPGLNYGYTF
TRBV27,-,TRBJ2-3,16,once,TGTGCCAGCAGGAAAGGGGGGGGGTTGAGCACAGATACGCAGTATTTT,CASRKGGGLSTDTQYF
TRBV29-1,-,TRBJ1-1,13,-,TGCAGCGTTGAAGAGAACCCGAACACTGAAGCTTTCTTT,CSVEENPNTEAFF
TRBV10-3,-,TRBJ1-1,17,-,TGTGCCATCAGTGATCCTCATGCAGGGGTCGGGGGGACTGAAGCTTTCTTT,CAISDPHAGVGGTEAFF
TRBV11-2,TRBD1,TRBJ2-1,15,once,TGTGCCAGCAGCTTCCGACAGGGGGCCTACAATGAGCAGTTCTTC,CASSFRQGAYNEQFF
TRBV15,-,TRBJ1-5,13,-,TGTGCCACCAGCAGCCAGGGTTATCAGCCCCAGCATTTT,CATSSQGYQPQHF